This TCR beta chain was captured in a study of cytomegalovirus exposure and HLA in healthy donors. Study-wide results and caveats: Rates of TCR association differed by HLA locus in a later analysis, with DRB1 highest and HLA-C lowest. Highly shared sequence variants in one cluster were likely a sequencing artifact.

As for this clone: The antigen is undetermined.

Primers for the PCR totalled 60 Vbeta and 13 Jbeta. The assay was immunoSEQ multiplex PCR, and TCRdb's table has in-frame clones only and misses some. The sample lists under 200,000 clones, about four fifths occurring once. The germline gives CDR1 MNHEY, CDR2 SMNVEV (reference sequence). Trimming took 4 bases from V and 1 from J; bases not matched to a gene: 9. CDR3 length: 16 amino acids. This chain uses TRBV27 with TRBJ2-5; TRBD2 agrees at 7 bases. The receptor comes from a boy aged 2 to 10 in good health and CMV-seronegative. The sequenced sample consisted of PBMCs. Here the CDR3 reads CASSSIAGNFQETQYF. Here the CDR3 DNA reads TGTGCCAGCAGTTCAATAGCGGGCAACTTCCAAGAGACCCAGTACTTC.